These T cell receptor beta chains were read from a single sample in a study of glioma-infiltrating T cells. Using its own MiXCR run on the multiplex PCR reads, TCRdb lists one record per CDR3 protein. The sample includes about 21,000 distinct CDR3 sequences, around 23% of them seen just once. Sequencing was performed on glioma tissue, nonneoplastic brain tissue, or PBMCs (not recorded which). These receptors originate from a human donor with low-grade glioma or glioblastoma, undergoing nonglioma brain surgery, or in good health (not recorded which). Both conserved end residues are part of each CDR3. D genes are given only for firm matches. For some rows the clone size is stated as once, few or many, or as a class when expanded; others skip it.

J | size | D | V | DNA | CDR3
TRBJ1-3 | few | TRBD1 | TRBV6-2/TRBV6-3 | TGTGCCAGCAGAGGGGGCGCAACCGGAAACACCATATATTTT | CASRGGATGNTIYF
TRBJ1-2 | many | - | TRBV6-2/TRBV6-3 | TGTGCCAGCAGTTACTCGGGACCGGGTGTCTACACCTTC | CASSYSGPGVYTF
TRBJ2-5 | - | - | TRBV29-1 | TGCAGCGTTGAGTATGGCAACTCTGCCGAGACCCAGTACTTC | CSVEYGNSAETQYF
TRBJ2-4 | - | TRBD2 | TRBV7-2 | TGTGCCAGCAGCTTAACGGAGCGGGGGGGCGGGTTAGCCAAAAACATTCAGTACTTC | CASSLTERGGGLAKNIQYF
TRBJ1-2 | few | TRBD1 | TRBV12-3/TRBV12-4 | TGTGCCAGCAGTTTACGGGGACAGGTCTATGGCTACACCTTC | CASSLRGQVYGYTF
TRBJ1-6 | many | - | TRBV7-2 | TGTGCCAGCAGCTCGTACTGGGGTTCACCCCTCCACTTT | CASSSYWGSPLHF
TRBJ2-7 | - | - | TRBV2 | TGTGCCAGCAGGGGAACAGGGTTCTACGAGCAGTACTTC | CASRGTGFYEQYF
TRBJ1-4 | many | - | TRBV2 | TGTGCCAGCAGCCAACGGGAAAAACTGTTTTTT | CASSQREKLFF
TRBJ2-2 | few | TRBD1 | TRBV29-1 | TGCAGCGTTACCGACAGGGTCGCGAACACCGGGGAGCTGTTTTTT | CSVTDRVANTGELFF
TRBJ2-1 | - | - | TRBV24-1 | TGTGCCACCAGCCACTCGGGAACGAACAATGAGCAGCTCTTC | CATSHSGTNNEQLF
TRBJ1-2 | many | - | TRBV7-2 | TGTGCCAGCAGCTTAGGACGGCATGGCTACACCTTC | CASSLGRHGYTF
TRBJ2-1 | large | - | TRBV20-1 | TGCAGTGCTAGATTGGGGCTTCAGCAGTTCTTC | CSARLGLQQFF
TRBJ1-1 | - | - | TRBV2 | TGTGCCAGCATAGCCCAGCCTAACACTGAAGCTTTCTTT | CASIAQPNTEAFF
TRBJ2-1 | many | - | TRBV6-1 | TGTGCCAGCAGCTTCTACCGGGGTTACAATGAGCAGTTCTTC | CASSFYRGYNEQFF
TRBJ2-1 | many | TRBD1 | TRBV6-2/TRBV6-3 | TGTGCCAGCACCTGGACAGGGGACAATGAGCAGTTCTTC | CASTWTGDNEQFF
TRBJ2-7 | many | TRBD1 | TRBV3-1 | TGTGCCAGCAGCACGGACAGGGGGTCTAACGAGCAGTACTTC | CASSTDRGSNEQYF
TRBJ2-2 | many | - | TRBV27 | TGTGCCAGCAGCCCTTGGGTCACCGGGGAGCTGTTTTTT | CASSPWVTGELFF
TRBJ1-1 | many | TRBD1 | TRBV28 | TGTGCCAGTGGGACAGTAGGGAACACTGAAGCTTTCTTT | CASGTVGNTEAFF
TRBJ2-3 | - | - | TRBV7-9 | TGTGCCAGCAGCTTCGGGGATACGCAGTATTTT | CASSFGDTQYF
TRBJ2-7 | few | - | TRBV28 | TGTGCCAGCACGAAGACTCTCCTCTACGAGCAGTACTTC | CASTKTLLYEQYF
TRBJ2-7 | many | TRBD2 | TRBV10-3 | TGTGCCATCGCTAGCGGTGACAGCTCCTACGAGCAGTACTTC | CAIASGDSSYEQYF
TRBJ1-1 | many | TRBD1 | TRBV7-2 | TGTGCCAGCAGCCTGACAGGGGGCGTATCTAAGAACACTGAAGCTTTCTTT | CASSLTGGVSKNTEAFF
TRBJ1-2 | - | - | TRBV25-1 | TGTGCCAGCAGCCAAGAGCGTGGCAGGGATTATGGCTACACCTTC | CASSQERGRDYGYTF
TRBJ2-7 | - | - | TRBV7-2 | TGTGCCAGCAGCTTAGACTGGGGCTCCTACGAGCAGTACTTC | CASSLDWGSYEQYF
TRBJ2-7 | many | TRBD1 | TRBV4-1 | TGCGCCAGCAGCCAAGGACAGGGTAACACCTACGAGCAGTACTTC | CASSQGQGNTYEQYF
TRBJ1-5 | few | - | TRBV19 | TGTGCCAGTAGTTTCGGGAGAGGACAGCTCTCCCAGCCCCAGCATTTT | CASSFGRGQLSQPQHF
TRBJ1-2 | once | - | TRBV30 | TGTGCCTGGAAGGTGAGGGGCTACACCTTC | CAWKVRGYTF
TRBJ2-1 | many | TRBD1 | TRBV20-1 | TGCAGTGCTACAGGGGGCTCTCTTGGGAATGAGCAGTTCTTC | CSATGGSLGNEQFF
TRBJ2-7 | many | - | TRBV4-3 | TGCGCCAGCAGCCAGATAGCAAGCTCCTACGAGCAGTACTTC | CASSQIASSYEQYF
TRBJ1-1 | - | - | TRBV2 | TGTGCCAGCACGGTCGAGACGGCAGTCCTCTTT | CASTVETAVLF
TRBJ2-4 | once | TRBD2 | TRBV19 | TGTGCCAGTAATGGACTAGCAGGTTACATTCAGTACTTC | CASNGLAGYIQYF
TRBJ2-3 | - | - | TRBV11-2 | TGTGCCAGCAGGCTGACAGCAGATACGCAGTATTTT | CASRLTADTQYF
TRBJ2-1 | many | TRBD2 | TRBV7-2 | TGTGCCAGCAGCTTAGGGTTAGCGGGGCCAGATGAGCAGTTCTTC | CASSLGLAGPDEQFF
TRBJ2-1 | few | - | TRBV3-1 | TGTGCCAGCAACAGCCCGGGAGACGGAGGACTTGAGCAGTTCTTC | CASNSPGDGGLEQFF
TRBJ2-1 | medium-sized | - | TRBV14 | TGTGCCAGCAGCCAACGGGCCAGCAGCAATGAGCAGTTCTTC | CASSQRASSNEQFF
TRBJ2-7 | few | TRBD2 | TRBV18 | TGTGCCAGCTCACCAGAGGCAGCGGGGACCTACGAGCAGTACTTC | CASSPEAAGTYEQYF
TRBJ2-3 | many | - | TRBV6-2/TRBV6-3 | TGTGCCAGCAGTTACGTGGGGAATACGCAGTATTTT | CASSYVGNTQYF
TRBJ1-2 | - | - | TRBV7-2 | TGTGCCCGCAGCCGTACAGGGAACTATGGCTACACCTTC | CARSRTGNYGYTF
TRBJ2-1 | few | - | TRBV6-2/TRBV6-3 | TGTGCCAGCAGTTTAACCGGGGCACTTGAGCAGTTCTTC | CASSLTGALEQFF
TRBJ1-5 | - | TRBD1 | TRBV28 | TGTGCCAGCAGCAGCGGGACAGGGGTAATTCAGCCCCAGCATTTT | CASSSGTGVIQPQHF
TRBJ2-2 | few | - | TRBV11-2 | TGTGCCAGCAGCTTAGTAGTTACCGGGGAGCTGTTTTTT | CASSLVVTGELFF
TRBJ2-7 | many | - | TRBV7-6 | TGTGCCAGCAGCTCCCAGAGGGGTTACGAGCAGTACTTC | CASSSQRGYEQYF
TRBJ1-1 | - | - | TRBV7-6 | TGTGCCAGCAGCGCCCAAGGGGGGGCGAACACTGAAGCTTTCTTT | CASSAQGGANTEAFF
TRBJ2-1 | few | - | TRBV4-3 | TGCGCCAGCAGCCAAGATCACAGGGAGGTATATGAGCAGTTCTTC | CASSQDHREVYEQFF
TRBJ1-1 | many | TRBD1 | TRBV2 | TGTGCCAGCAGTGTACCCGGAGGGGGCCGGACTGAAGCTTTCTTT | CASSVPGGGRTEAFF
TRBJ1-1 | once | TRBD1 | TRBV29-1 | TGCAGCGTACGTGGGACAGGGGCTACTGAAGCTTTCTTT | CSVRGTGATEAFF
TRBJ1-5 | - | TRBD1 | TRBV29-1 | TGCAGCGTTATAGGGACAGGTGACAGCAATCAGCCCCAGCATTTT | CSVIGTGDSNQPQHF
TRBJ2-7 | many | - | TRBV6-1 | TGTGCCAGCAGCCCTTCCGGGGAGCCATACGAGCAGTACTTC | CASSPSGEPYEQYF
TRBJ2-3 | medium-sized | - | TRBV6-1 | TGTGCCAGCAGTAGCACAGATACGCAGTATTTT | CASSSTDTQYF
TRBJ2-7 | few | TRBD1 | TRBV19 | TGTGCCAGTAGTTATCAGGGACAGGGTTCCGAGCAGTACTTC | CASSYQGQGSEQYF
TRBJ1-6 | medium-sized | TRBD1 | TRBV7-2 | TGTGCCAGCAGCCCACAGGGGGCAGGGTCACCCCTCCACTTT | CASSPQGAGSPLHF
TRBJ2-3 | medium-sized | - | TRBV25-1 | TGTGCCAGCAGTGAATCGGGGGACTCCGCCACAGATACGCAGTATTTT | CASSESGDSATDTQYF
TRBJ2-6 | - | - | TRBV12-3/TRBV12-4 | TGTGCCAGTCGGGAAGCTGGGGCCAACGTCCTGACTTTC | CASREAGANVLTF